The sequence of this T cell receptor (beta chain) was determined in a study of blood T cell repertoires in COVID-19 (dated by TCRdb to 2020 to 2022). For context, the study as a whole: Collaborator samples came from the United States, Italy and Spain and covered acute and convalescent phases of COVID-19. The repertoires were released in a freely available public database meant as a resource for research on the immune response to SARS-CoV-2. Nearly every sample came with metadata listing a de-identified subject ID, COVID-19 status, age in years and sex. The material from the prospective study consisted of cDNA or gDNA derived from T cells, B-cell-depleted T cells, or PBMCs. Samples were obtained from the ongoing ImmuneRACE study (first 160 participants) and from over 1,000 subjects provided by 6 global collaborators. Where HLA class I and class II types were available, the types were taken from metadata supplied by the sample provider, not from assay-based typing. Deeply sampled blood TCRbeta repertoires from subjects exposed to, actively infected with, or recovered from COVID-19 were included in the dataset. General conclusions and limits of the study: The quantity of clinical and demographic metadata differed by source and by participant and was supplied without curation.

Whole blood was collected in K2EDTA tubes by collaborating institutions according to the institutions' own protocols. Collaborator samples were shipped for TCRbeta analysis as frozen whole blood, isolated PBMCs, or DNA extracted from either sample type. This clone was found a few times. No antigen is known for it. No quality values exist for individual bases; no much larger clone is one base distant. TCRbeta CDR3 regions were amplified from genomic DNA using the immunoSEQ Assay, a bias-controlled multiplex PCR. The paper's processing steps were these. Within the assay, amplification of reference gene primers was used to estimate how many nucleated cells each sample contained. To quantify the absolute abundance of each unique TCRbeta CDR3 rearrangement, sequence reads were collapsed and filtered. For each sample, productive Simpson clonality was calculated as the square root of Simpson's diversity index over productive rearrangements. TCRdb stores this immuneACCESS table with in-frame sequences only. Part of the clones is absent; in the studies checked, under half of the shortfall reflects unresolved V genes, and no reason is known for the rest. The D gene and trimming were derived from the DNA, and the V and J assignments and clone size from that table. The sample table holds some 130,000 clones, of which approximately 85% were seen once. The ten largest account for 3.5% to 5% of the sample.

The TCR sequence derives from a human donor in a cohort sampled during active COVID-19. The sequencing input was peripheral blood.

The DNA sequence is TGCGCCAGCAGCGCTGTGGGGGGGGCGATCAGGCAGCCCCAGCATTTT. Translated, this gives CASSAVGGAIRQPQHF. The chain couples TRBV5-1 to TRBJ1-5; the D gene is perhaps TRBD1, on 6 matching bases. The CDR3 sequence holds 16 residues, the cysteine and phenylalanine included. CDR3 DNA is the only sequence kept; it has 48 bases, read in frame from the first base. Relative to germline, V is 4 bases shorter and J is 7 bases shorter, with 21 bases between their ends. The germline V gene sets CDR1 to SGHRS and CDR2 to YFSETQ.